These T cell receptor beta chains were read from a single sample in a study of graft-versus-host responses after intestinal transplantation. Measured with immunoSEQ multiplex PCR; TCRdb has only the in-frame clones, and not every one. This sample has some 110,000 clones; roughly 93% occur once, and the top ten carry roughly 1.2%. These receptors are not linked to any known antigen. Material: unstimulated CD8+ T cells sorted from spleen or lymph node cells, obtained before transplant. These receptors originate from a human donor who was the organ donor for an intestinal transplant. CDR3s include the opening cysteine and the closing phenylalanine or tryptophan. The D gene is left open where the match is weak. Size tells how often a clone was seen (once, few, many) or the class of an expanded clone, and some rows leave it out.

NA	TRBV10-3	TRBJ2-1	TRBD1	CAGGDREGNEQFF	TGTGCCGGGGGGGACAGGGAGGGAAATGAGCAGTTCTTC
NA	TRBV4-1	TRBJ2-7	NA	CASSHGQGGYEQYF	TGCGCCAGCAGCCACGGACAGGGAGGGTACGAGCAGTACTTC
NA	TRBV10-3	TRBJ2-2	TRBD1	CATNQGQGAAAGELFF	TGTGCCACCAACCAAGGGCAGGGGGCGGCAGCCGGGGAGCTGTTTTTT
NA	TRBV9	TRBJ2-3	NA	CASSVDHTQYF	TGTGCCAGCAGCGTAGACCATACGCAGTATTTT
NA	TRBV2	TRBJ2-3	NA	CASSEWHNPSESSTDTQYF	TGTGCCAGCAGTGAATGGCACAATCCTAGCGAATCTAGCACAGATACGCAGTATTTT
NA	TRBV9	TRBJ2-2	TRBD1	CASSVTGSPTGELFF	TGTGCCAGCAGTGTGACAGGGTCTCCCACCGGGGAGCTGTTTTTT
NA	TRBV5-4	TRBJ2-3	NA	CASSVGWDTQYF	TGTGCCAGCAGCGTGGGTTGGGATACGCAGTATTTT
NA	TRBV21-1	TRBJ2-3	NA	CATELLGTGAFTDTQYF	TGTGCCACCGAGCTCCTAGGGACAGGAGCCTTCACAGATACGCAGTATTTT
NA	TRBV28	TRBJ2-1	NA	CATAAERSYNEQFF	TGTGCCACCGCAGCGGAAAGGTCCTACAATGAGCAGTTCTTC
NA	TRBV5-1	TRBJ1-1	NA	CASSLADLNTEAFF	TGCGCCAGCAGCTTGGCCGACTTGAACACTGAAGCTTTCTTT
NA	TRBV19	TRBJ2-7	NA	CASSLEMGDTYEQYF	TGTGCCAGTAGTCTGGAGATGGGGGATACCTACGAGCAGTACTTC
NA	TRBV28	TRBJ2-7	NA	CASSHQGFYYEQYF	TGTGCCAGCAGTCACCAGGGGTTCTACTACGAGCAGTACTTC
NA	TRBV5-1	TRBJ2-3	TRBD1	CASSTGQGGDTQYF	TGCGCCAGCAGCACCGGACAGGGGGGAGATACGCAGTATTTT
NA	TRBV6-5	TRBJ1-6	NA	CAVRSGTSPLHF	TGTGCCGTACGATCGGGGACTTCACCCCTCCACTTT
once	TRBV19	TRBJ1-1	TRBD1	CASTPGGVVNTEAFF	TGTGCCAGTACCCCAGGGGGCGTTGTAAACACTGAAGCTTTCTTT
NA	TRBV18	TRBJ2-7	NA	CASSPAGGSYEQYF	TGTGCCAGCTCACCAGCAGGCGGCTCCTACGAGCAGTACTTC
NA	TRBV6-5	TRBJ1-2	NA	CASSPGRTYGYTF	TGTGCCAGCAGTCCAGGACGGACCTATGGCTACACCTTC
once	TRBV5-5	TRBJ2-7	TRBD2	CASSWTSGSDEQYF	TGTGCCAGCAGCTGGACTAGCGGGAGCGACGAGCAGTACTTC
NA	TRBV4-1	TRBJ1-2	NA	CASSQEANRVGSRTF	TGCGCCAGCAGCCAAGAAGCGAACCGGGTGGGTTCGCGGACCTTC
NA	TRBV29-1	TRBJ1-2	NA	CSARGLDGYTF	TGCAGCGCGAGGGGATTGGATGGCTACACCTTC
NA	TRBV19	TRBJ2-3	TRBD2	CASSSGTSGILDTQYF	TGTGCCAGTAGTTCCGGGACTAGCGGGATATTGGATACGCAGTATTTT
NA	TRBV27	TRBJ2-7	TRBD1	CASSLGTGGNEQYF	TGTGCCAGCAGTCTCGGGACAGGGGGAAACGAGCAGTACTTC
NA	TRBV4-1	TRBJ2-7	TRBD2	CASSLRESYEQYF	TGCGCCAGCAGCCTGCGGGAGTCCTACGAGCAGTACTTC
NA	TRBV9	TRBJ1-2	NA	CASLGGRGGYTF	TGTGCCAGCCTTGGGGGGCGTGGAGGCTACACCTTC
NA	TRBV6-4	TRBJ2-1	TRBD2	CASSVSGLASDEQFF	TGTGCCAGCAGTGTATCGGGACTAGCTTCTGATGAGCAGTTCTTC
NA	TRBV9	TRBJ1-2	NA	CASSLRELVESWQGPYYGYTF	TGTGCCAGCAGCCTCCGTGAATTAGTGGAGTCGTGGCAGGGACCCTACTATGGCTACACCTTC
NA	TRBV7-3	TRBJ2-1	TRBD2	CASSIGLADEQFF	TGTGCCAGCAGCATCGGACTAGCCGATGAGCAGTTCTTC
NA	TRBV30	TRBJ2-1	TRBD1	CAWSPGQGYNEQFF	TGTGCCTGGAGTCCGGGACAGGGCTACAATGAGCAGTTCTTC
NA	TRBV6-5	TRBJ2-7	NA	CASSVRGTFSYEQYF	TGTGCCAGCAGTGTCCGGGGGACCTTCTCCTACGAGCAGTACTTC
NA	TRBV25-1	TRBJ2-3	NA	CASSESRGLRTDTQYF	TGTGCCAGCAGTGAATCCCGGGGGCTCAGGACAGATACGCAGTATTTT
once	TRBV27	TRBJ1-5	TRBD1	CASRLGQGDQPQHF	TGTGCCAGCAGACTGGGACAGGGGGATCAGCCCCAGCATTTT
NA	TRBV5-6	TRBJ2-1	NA	CASSFPRLAEDTYNEQFF	TGTGCCAGCAGCTTCCCGAGGCTAGCTGAGGATACCTACAATGAGCAGTTCTTC
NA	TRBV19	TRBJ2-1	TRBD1	CASTTDRGGYNEQFF	TGTGCCAGTACTACGGACAGGGGGGGGTACAATGAGCAGTTCTTC
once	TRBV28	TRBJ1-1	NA	CASTSLLGGNTEAFF	TGTGCCAGCACCTCTCTCCTGGGAGGGAACACTGAAGCTTTCTTT
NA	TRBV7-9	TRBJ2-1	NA	CASSAWDTDYNEQFF	TGTGCCAGCAGCGCCTGGGACACTGACTACAATGAGCAGTTCTTC
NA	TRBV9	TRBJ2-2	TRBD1	CASSVARRSGDRGVPGELFF	TGTGCCAGCAGCGTAGCTCGGCGGTCGGGGGACAGGGGGGTCCCCGGGGAGCTGTTTTTT
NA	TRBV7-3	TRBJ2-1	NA	CASSLFPASEQFF	TGTGCCAGCAGCTTATTTCCCGCCTCCGAGCAGTTCTTC
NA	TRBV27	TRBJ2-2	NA	CASSAFRGGSTGELFF	TGTGCCAGCAGTGCCTTCCGGGGAGGAAGCACCGGGGAGCTGTTTTTT
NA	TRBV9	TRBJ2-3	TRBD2	CASSQSGLAGGKDTQYF	TGTGCCAGCAGCCAAAGCGGGTTAGCGGGAGGGAAAGATACGCAGTATTTT
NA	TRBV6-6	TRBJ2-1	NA	CASSASGARYNEQFF	TGTGCCAGCAGTGCGTCGGGCGCAAGGTACAATGAGCAGTTCTTC
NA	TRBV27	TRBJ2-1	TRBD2	CASTEVGAGGPQEQFF	TGTGCCAGCACCGAGGTAGGAGCGGGAGGGCCGCAGGAGCAGTTCTTC
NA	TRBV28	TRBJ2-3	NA	CASSPGQSSTDTQYF	TGTGCCAGCAGTCCGGGTCAATCTAGCACAGATACGCAGTATTTT